This T cell receptor (beta chain) came from a study of regulatory T cells in long-lasting Graves disease. Study as a whole: Patients with persistent Graves' disease had over 5 years of antithyroid drugs and persistent TSH receptor antibodies. General study points: TRBV28 was favored in persistent disease, as were TRBJ1-2 and TRBJ2-5. The work looked only at peripheral blood and did not look at thyroid tissue.

The CDR3 consists of 16 residues. V gave up 6 bases and J gave up 1 base; unmatched junction bases: 12. Germline V gene sequence: CDR1 MNHNS, CDR2 SASEGT. Time point reported: persistent/refractory GD, antithyroid drugs over 5 years with positive TRAb. The TCR library was made from RNA extracted from PBMCs. The TCR beta library used iRepertoire HTBI primers with Arm-PCR amplification of CDR3. TCRdb used MiXCR to reprocess the multiplex PCR reads, holding one entry per CDR3 protein. The table records roughly 470,000 distinct CDR3 sequences, less than 25% of them present only once. The sample holds many counts of this clonotype. Antigen: not known.

The source was peripheral blood mononuclear cells (PBMCs), collected when the disease was refractory, from a patient treated with antithyroid drugs. This clonotype originated in a female donor with Graves disease. This rearrangement joins TRBV6-1 to TRBJ2-7; 7 bases fit TRBD2. CDR3 in amino acids: CASSPIRRESSYEQYF. DNA for the CDR3: TGTGCCAGCAGCCCCATAAGGCGGGAGAGTTCCTACGAGCAGTACTTC.